The 19 T cell receptor beta chains presented below share a single source sample, sequenced in a study of control samples from healthy donors and cancer patients. TCRdb's copy holds only in-frame clones and misses some; the assay was immunoSEQ multiplex PCR. The sample carries 120,000 or so clones, roughly 90% recorded once. Specimen: PBMCs. These receptors were collected from a woman aged 55-70 years with lung cancer.

J is TRBJ2-1 and V is TRBV19, with TRBD2 identical over 14 bases. The CDR3 is 15 amino acids. V shed 6 bases and J 14 bases; nucleotides not matched to a gene: 12. Germline assignment: CDR1 LNHDA and CDR2 SQIVND (reference sequence). In DNA, the CDR3 is TGTGCCAGTAGCCCGGGACTAGCGGGGGTCGATGGTGAGTTCTTC. Its protein product is CASSPGLAGVDGEFF.

The V call is TRBV21-1, the J call TRBJ2-7. TRBV21-1 is a pseudogene. The CDR3 extends over 16 amino acids. The CDR3 nucleotides are TGTGCCAGCAGCAAAGGTAACAGTGCATGGGACTACGAGCAGTACTTC. It translates to CASSKGNSAWDYEQYF.

The V gene is TRBV7-2, the J gene TRBJ2-1; D possibly corresponds to TRBD2 (6 bases). Germline V gene sequence: CDR1 SGHTA, CDR2 FQGNSA. The germline V and J ends were trimmed by 5 bases and 8 bases, with 16 bases remaining between them. The CDR3 loop spans 14 amino acids. The CDR3 bases are TGTGCCAGCAGCCCTCCCGGGAGAGGGGATGAGCAGTTCTTC. Its translation is CASSPPGRGDEQFF.

The CDR3 nucleotides are TGCGCCAGCAGCTTGGAGGCGGGGGGACAAGAGACCCAGTACTTC. This encodes CASSLEAGGQETQYF. This chain joins TRBV5-1 and TRBJ2-5; the match to TRBD2 covers 8 bases. The CDR3 sequence is 15 residues long. Germline values: CDR1 SGHRS, CDR2 YFSETQ. With V trimmed by 0 bases and J by 2 bases, 3 bases remained unmatched.

V and J are TRBV12-5 and TRBJ1-6, with D possibly matching TRBD1 (6 bases). CDR1 is LGHNT, CDR2 FRNRAP, per germline. The CDR3 has 13 amino acids. V lost 0 bases to trimming and J lost 9 bases, with 6 bases between them. The CDR3 protein is CASGLVRGSPLHF. CDR3 coding DNA: TGTGCTAGTGGTTTGGTCAGGGGTTCACCCCTCCACTTT.

The chain uses TRBV5-6 and TRBJ2-2; D gene uncertain. CDR3 size: 16 residues. Trimming pared 2 bases from V and 1 base from J, leaving 12 bases between. CDR1 is SGHDT and CDR2 is YYEEEE in the germline V gene. The CDR3 nucleotides are TGTGCCAGCAGCTTTTTAGGGAATGAGAACACCGGGGAGCTGTTTTTT. It yields the protein CASSFLGNENTGELFF.

The chain uses TRBV15 and TRBJ1-2; a possible D gene is TRBD1 (5 bases). Germline CDR1 is LNHNV and CDR2 is YYDKDF (reference sequence). V dropped 1 base and J dropped 7 bases, with 19 bases sitting between them. This CDR3 has 16 amino acids. The CDR3 loop is CATSRGYEQGEGGYTF. The CDR3 DNA sequence: TGTGCCACCAGCAGAGGATATGAGCAGGGTGAGGGTGGCTACACCTTC.

This clone was observed a single time. V is TRBV28 and J is TRBJ1-1; TRBD1 matches at 7 bases. The CDR3 is 15 residues long. With V trimmed by 4 bases and J by 6 bases, 11 bases remained unmatched. The germline V gene encodes CDR1 MDHEN and CDR2 SYDVKM. CDR3 protein: CASSSWDSFNPEAFF. The CDR3 coding sequence is TGTGCCAGCAGTTCTTGGGACAGCTTCAACCCTGAAGCTTTCTTT. Together with reference TRBV28 and TRBJ1-1, the CDR3 gives the full variable domain: DVKVTQSSRYLVKRTGEKVFLECVQDMDHENMFWYRQDPGLGLRLIYFSYDVKMKEKGDIPEGYSVSREKKERFSLILESASTNQTSMYLCASSSWDSFNPEAFFGQGTRLTVV.

V gene TRBV6-5 combines with J gene TRBJ1-3; 7 nucleotides match TRBD1. V lost 6 bases and J lost 0; bases outside the gene matches: 5. Germline assignment: CDR1 MNHEY and CDR2 SVGAGI. This CDR3 region has 15 residues. The CDR3 sequence is CASRGTEDSGNTIYF. The CDR3 DNA is TGTGCCAGCAGAGGGACAGAAGACTCTGGAAACACCATATATTTT.

Only a few counts were recorded for this clone. The chain uses TRBV5-1 and TRBJ1-1; D gene unclear. The germline CDR1 and CDR2 sequences are SGHRS and YFSETQ. Trimming left V 0 bases short and J 1 base short, with 4 bases between. The CDR3 extends over 13 amino acids. The CDR3: CASSLGENTEAFF. In DNA, the CDR3 is TGCGCCAGCAGCTTGGGGGAGAACACTGAAGCTTTCTTT.

The chain employs TRBV24-1 and TRBJ1-2; 11 nucleotides align to TRBD1. Trimming removed 4 bases from V and 0 bases from J; junction bases left unmatched: 18. The CDR3 extends over 21 amino acids. Germline lookup yields CDR1 KGHDR and CDR2 SFDVKD. CDR3 in DNA: TGTGCCACCAGTGACTCCCTTAGATTTACCGGGACAGGGGGGACTAACTATGGCTACACCTTC. This encodes CATSDSLRFTGTGGTNYGYTF.

The V call is TRBV20-1, the J call TRBJ2-7; D is unclear. The CDR3 is 11 amino acids. Trimming took off 5 bases at V and 4 bases at J, with 9 bases between the two ends. Germline V lookup: CDR1 DFQATT, CDR2 SNEGSKA (reference sequence). CDR3 sequence reads: CSALGPYEQYF. CDR3 nucleotides: TGCAGTGCTTTAGGACCTTACGAGCAGTACTTC.

This rearrangement joins TRBV24-1 to TRBJ1-2; unclear D gene. V was cut by 1 base and J by 1 base, with 6 bases left in between. Germline assignment: CDR1 KGHDR and CDR2 SFDVKD. The CDR3 runs 14 residues. The CDR3 sequence is CATSDFGNNYGYTF. The DNA for the CDR3 is TGTGCCACCAGTGATTTTGGAAATAACTATGGCTACACCTTC.

Note on this clone: Other DNA sequences in the same sample also yield this CDR3. The V and J genes are TRBV7-3 and TRBJ2-5; the D is unclear. Germline V gene lookup returns CDR1 SGHTA and CDR2 FQGTGA. This CDR3 spans 14 amino acids. Trimming removed 2 bases at V and 2 bases at J, with 9 bases between. CDR3 residues: CASSLGPTQETQYF. DNA for the CDR3: TGTGCCAGCAGCTTAGGACCGACTCAAGAGACCCAGTACTTC.

V is TRBV6-5 and J is TRBJ2-2, with D maybe TRBD1 (5 bases). Per germline, CDR1 MNHEY and CDR2 SVGAGI. The CDR3 extends over 15 amino acids. Trimming pared 6 bases from V and 6 bases from J, leaving 17 bases between. The CDR3 is CASSRPAGKPGELFF. CDR3 DNA sequence: TGTGCCAGCAGCCGTCCCGCAGGGAAACCCGGGGAGCTGTTTTTT.

This chain uses TRBV6-2 or TRBV6-3 with TRBJ1-5; TRBD1 agrees at 7 bases. The CDR3 loop spans 17 amino acids. With V trimmed by 2 bases and J by 0 bases, 7 bases remained unmatched. The germline gives CDR1 MNHEY, CDR2 SVGEGT. The CDR3 loop is CASSYATGEVSNQPQHF. The CDR3 DNA reads TGTGCCAGCAGTTACGCAACAGGGGAGGTTAGCAATCAGCCCCAGCATTTT.

The J gene is TRBJ1-2, the V gene TRBV3-1 (or the pseudogene TRBV3-2); possibly TRBD1 for D (5 bases). The CDR3 loop spans 15 amino acids. Trimming removed 0 bases from V and 3 bases from J, with 11 bases in between. Germline V gives CDR1 LGHDT, CDR2 YNNKEL (reference sequence). In DNA form, the CDR3 reads TGTGCCAGCAGCCAAGATCGAGGGGATTACTATGGCTACACCTTC. This gives the protein CASSQDRGDYYGYTF.

The chain couples TRBV7-6 to TRBJ2-2; 7 bases map to TRBD1. With 1 base clipped from V and 4 bases from J, the junction kept 6 bases outside the gene matches. The CDR3 runs to 16 residues. Germline V lookup: CDR1 SGHVS, CDR2 FNYEAQ. The CDR3 region has the DNA TGTGCCAGCAGCTTAGAGGGTAGGGGGCCCACCGGGGAGCTGTTTTTT. It codes for CASSLEGRGPTGELFF.

This clone was seen only once. V and J are TRBV7-2 and TRBJ2-1, with 12 positions matching TRBD2. J gave up 2 bases and V 4 bases, and 3 bases lay outside the gene matches. Germline CDR1 is SGHTA and CDR2 is FQGNSA. The CDR3 runs to 16 residues. Here the CDR3 reads CASSSSGGAPYNEQFF. In DNA, the CDR3 is TGTGCCAGCAGCTCTAGCGGGGGGGCGCCCTACAATGAGCAGTTCTTC.